The entry that follows covers one T cell receptor (beta chain) sequence. What it binds is unknown. Sequencing of DNA taken from cultured CD4+ T cells relied on the Oncomine TCR Beta short-read assay. A single record per CDR3 protein comes from TCRdb applying MiXCR to the PCR reads. The data contain 13,000 to 15,000 distinct CDR3 sequences, about 56% of them singletons. The CDR3 spans 13 residues. The germline CDR1 and CDR2 sequences are LNHDA and SQIVND (reference sequence). V dropped 7 bases and J dropped 7 bases, with 14 bases sitting between them. The treatment: roughly ten-day PBMC culture with coronavirus spike peptide pools or control peptides (ViraFEST assay). This sample is part of a study of vaccination and CD4 T cells after COVID-19. Study-level background: The study enrolled six male and four female convalescents, two of whom were Hispanic. Post-vaccine sampling followed dose two by a median about 72 days (range 14 to 241). Two mRNA vaccine doses were given, either BNT162b2 or mRNA-1273.

Overall study results and limits: The study found that a median approximately 90% of reactive clones in convalescent patients appeared only post-vaccination.

This TCR was sampled from a human donor who had recovered from COVID-19. The specimen was CD4+ T cells from blood, cultured in vitro, collected before SARS-CoV-2 vaccination. This chain joins TRBV19 and TRBJ1-5; no definite D call. As DNA, the CDR3 is TGTGCCAGTAACCCCTCGGTAGGGCAGCCCCAGCATTTT. Encoded protein: CASNPSVGQPQHF.